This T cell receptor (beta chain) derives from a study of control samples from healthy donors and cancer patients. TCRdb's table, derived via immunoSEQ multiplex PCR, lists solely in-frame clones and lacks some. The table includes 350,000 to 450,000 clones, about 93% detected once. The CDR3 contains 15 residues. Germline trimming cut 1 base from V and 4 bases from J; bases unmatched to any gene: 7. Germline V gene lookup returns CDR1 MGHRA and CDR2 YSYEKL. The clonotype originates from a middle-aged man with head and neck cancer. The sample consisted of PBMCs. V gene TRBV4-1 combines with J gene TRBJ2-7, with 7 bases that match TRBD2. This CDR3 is CASSQAQTGGYEQYF. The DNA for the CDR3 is TGCGCCAGCAGCCAAGCCCAAACGGGAGGATACGAGCAGTACTTC.